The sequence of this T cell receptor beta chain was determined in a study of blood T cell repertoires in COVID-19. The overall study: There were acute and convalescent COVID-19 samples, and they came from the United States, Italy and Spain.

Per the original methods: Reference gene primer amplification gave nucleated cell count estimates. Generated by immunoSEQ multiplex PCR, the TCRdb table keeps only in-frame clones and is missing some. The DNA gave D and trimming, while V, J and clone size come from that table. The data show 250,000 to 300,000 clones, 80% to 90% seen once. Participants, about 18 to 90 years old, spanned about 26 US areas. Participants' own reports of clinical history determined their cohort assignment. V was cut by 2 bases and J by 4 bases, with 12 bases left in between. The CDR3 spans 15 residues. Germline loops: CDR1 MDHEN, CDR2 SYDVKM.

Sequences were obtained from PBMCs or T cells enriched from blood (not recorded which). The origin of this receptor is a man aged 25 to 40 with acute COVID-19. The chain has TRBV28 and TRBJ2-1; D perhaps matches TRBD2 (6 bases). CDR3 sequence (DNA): TGTGCCAGCAGTTTACGGGCGGGGTTTTACAATGAGCAGTTCTTC. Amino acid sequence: CASSLRAGFYNEQFF. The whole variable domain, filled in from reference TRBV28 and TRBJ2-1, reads DVKVTQSSRYLVKRTGEKVFLECVQDMDHENMFWYRQDPGLGLRLIYFSYDVKMKEKGDIPEGYSVSREKKERFSLILESASTNQTSMYLCASSLRAGFYNEQFFGPGTRLTVL.